The source of this TCR beta chain is a study of blood T cell repertoires in COVID-19 (dated by TCRdb to 2018 to 2020). Regarding the research as a whole: Collaborator samples came from the United States, Italy and Spain and covered acute and convalescent phases of COVID-19. The prospective study material was composed of cDNA or gDNA derived from T cells, B-cell-depleted T cells, or PBMCs. Subjects who had been exposed to COVID-19, were actively infected with it, or had recovered from it provided the deeply sampled blood TCRbeta repertoires that made up the dataset. The repertoires were made available in a free public database intended to serve as a resource for research on the immune response to SARS-CoV-2. Samples came from the ongoing ImmuneRACE study (first 160 participants) plus 1,254 subjects from 6 global collaborators. The sample metadata nearly always contained a de-identified subject ID, COVID-19 status, age in years and sex. HLA class I and class II types, where available, came from metadata supplied by the sample provider rather than from assay-based typing. General conclusions and limits of the study: The amount of clinical and demographic metadata varied by source and participant and was provided uncurated.

The germline V gene encodes CDR1 MDHEN and CDR2 SYDVKM. V loses 5 bases of germline sequence and J loses 6 bases, and the interval between the two ends is 13 bases. Its CDR3 holds 13 amino acids, cysteine through phenylalanine. The sequence is cut down to CDR3 DNA, 39 bases in frame from base 1. One collaborating source in Seattle enrolled patients during active infection and followed them longitudinally through the course of disease. Each collaborating institution followed its own protocols to collect whole blood in K2EDTA tubes. For TCRbeta analysis, collaborator samples were shipped as frozen whole blood, as isolated PBMCs, or as DNA extracted from either sample type. Comment on this clone: The clone's antigen remains unknown. No base qualities exist here, and no much larger clone lies one base off it.

The immunoSEQ Assay, a bias-controlled multiplex PCR, was used to amplify TCRbeta CDR3 regions from genomic DNA. Per the source publication's procedure: The number of nucleated cells in each sample was estimated from the amplification of reference gene primers within the assay. To quantify the absolute abundance of each unique TCRbeta CDR3 rearrangement, sequence reads were collapsed and filtered. Productive Simpson clonality was computed per sample as the square root of Simpson's diversity index over productive rearrangements. TCRdb re-hosts the immuneACCESS table, in-frame sequences only. Its copies lack some clones; in the studies checked, an unresolved V gene accounts for under half of them, and the cause for the rest is not known. D and trimming were read from the DNA, whereas the V and J calls and clone size are those reported in that table. The sample includes 200,000 to 300,000 clones, with 80% to 90% observed a single time. The leading ten clones occupy around 7.5% of the sample.

Sample: peripheral blood. Rearrangement joined TRBV28 to TRBJ1-1; the D gene assignment is ambiguous. The source of this sequence is an elderly woman with COVID-19, enrolled during active disease. The encoded CDR3 is CASSGPLPPEAFF. In nucleotide form, the sequence is TGTGCCAGCAGTGGCCCCCTCCCCCCTGAAGCTTTCTTT.